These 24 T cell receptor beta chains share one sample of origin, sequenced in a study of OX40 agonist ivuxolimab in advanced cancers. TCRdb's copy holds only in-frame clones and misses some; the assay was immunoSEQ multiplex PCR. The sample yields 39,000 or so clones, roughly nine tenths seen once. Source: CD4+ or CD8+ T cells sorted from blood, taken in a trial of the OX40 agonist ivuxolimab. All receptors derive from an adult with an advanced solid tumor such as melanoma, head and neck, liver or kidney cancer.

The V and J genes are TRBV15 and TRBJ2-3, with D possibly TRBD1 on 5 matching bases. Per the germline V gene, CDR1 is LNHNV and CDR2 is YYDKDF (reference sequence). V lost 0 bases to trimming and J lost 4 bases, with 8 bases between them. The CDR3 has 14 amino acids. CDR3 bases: TGTGCCACCAGCAGAGATTTGGGGCCAGATACGCAGTATTTT. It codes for CATSRDLGPDTQYF.

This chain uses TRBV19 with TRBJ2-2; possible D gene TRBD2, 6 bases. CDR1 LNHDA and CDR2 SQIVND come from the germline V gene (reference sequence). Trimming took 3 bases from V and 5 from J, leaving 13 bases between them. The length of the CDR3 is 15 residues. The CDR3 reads CASSIGLGGTGELFF. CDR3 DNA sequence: TGTGCCAGTAGTATTGGCCTCGGAGGGACCGGGGAGCTGTTTTTT.

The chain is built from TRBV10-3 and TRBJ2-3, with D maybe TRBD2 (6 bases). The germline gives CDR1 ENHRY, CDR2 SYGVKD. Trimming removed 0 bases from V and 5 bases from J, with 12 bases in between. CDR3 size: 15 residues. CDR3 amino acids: CAISESEGAGDTQYF. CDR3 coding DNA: TGTGCCATCAGTGAGTCGGAGGGAGCGGGAGATACGCAGTATTTT.

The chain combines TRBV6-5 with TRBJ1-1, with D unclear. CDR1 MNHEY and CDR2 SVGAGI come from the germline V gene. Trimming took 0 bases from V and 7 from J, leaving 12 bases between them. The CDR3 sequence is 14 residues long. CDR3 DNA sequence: TGTGCCAGCAGTTACTCGACGGCTGGGCTTGAAGCTTTCTTT. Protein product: CASSYSTAGLEAFF.

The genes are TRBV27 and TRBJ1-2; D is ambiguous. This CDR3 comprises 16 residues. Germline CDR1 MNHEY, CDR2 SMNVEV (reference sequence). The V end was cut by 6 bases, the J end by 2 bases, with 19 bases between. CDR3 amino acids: CASSLSGAQGNYGYTF. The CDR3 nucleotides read TGTGCCAGCAGCCTCTCAGGAGCGCAAGGAAACTATGGCTACACCTTC.

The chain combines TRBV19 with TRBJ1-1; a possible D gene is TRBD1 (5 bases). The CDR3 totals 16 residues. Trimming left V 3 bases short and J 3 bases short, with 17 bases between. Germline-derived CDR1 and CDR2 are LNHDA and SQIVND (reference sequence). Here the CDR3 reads CASSIGLRLGDTEAFF. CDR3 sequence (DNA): TGTGCCAGTAGTATCGGACTTCGACTAGGGGACACTGAAGCTTTCTTT.

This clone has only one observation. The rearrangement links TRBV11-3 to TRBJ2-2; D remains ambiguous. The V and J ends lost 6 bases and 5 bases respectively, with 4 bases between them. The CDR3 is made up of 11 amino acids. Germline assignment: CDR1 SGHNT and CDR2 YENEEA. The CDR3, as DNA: TGTGCCAGCAGTGGAACCGGGGAGCTGTTTTTT. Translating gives CASSGTGELFF.

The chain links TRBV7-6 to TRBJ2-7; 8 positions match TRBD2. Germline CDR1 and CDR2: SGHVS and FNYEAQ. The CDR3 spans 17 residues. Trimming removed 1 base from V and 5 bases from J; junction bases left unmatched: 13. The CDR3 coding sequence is TGTGCCAGCAGCTTAGAGTCCGCTAGCGGGCCTTGGAACGAGCAGTACTTC. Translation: CASSLESASGPWNEQYF.

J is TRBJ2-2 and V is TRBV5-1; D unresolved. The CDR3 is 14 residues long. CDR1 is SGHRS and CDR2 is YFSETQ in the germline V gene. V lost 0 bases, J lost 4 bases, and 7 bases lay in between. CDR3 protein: CASSLAPATGELFF. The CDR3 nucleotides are TGCGCCAGCAGCTTGGCCCCCGCCACCGGGGAGCTGTTTTTT.

The CDR3 DNA reads as TGTGCCAGCAGTGACGTTGCCGGAGGTGAAAAACTGTTTTTT. Translated, it gives CASSDVAGGEKLFF. The chain is built from TRBV2 and TRBJ1-4; D is unresolved. The CDR3 length is 14 residues. Looked up from germline, CDR1 is SNHLY and CDR2 is FYNNEI. The V end lost 3 bases, the J end lost 7 bases, and 12 bases lay between the germline ends.

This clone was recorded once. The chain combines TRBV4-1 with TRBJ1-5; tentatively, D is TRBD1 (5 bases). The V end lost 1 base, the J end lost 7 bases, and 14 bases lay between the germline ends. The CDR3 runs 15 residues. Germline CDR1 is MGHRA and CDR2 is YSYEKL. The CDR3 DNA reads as TGCGCCAGCAGCCAAGCCACCGGGGGTCAGCAGCCCCAGCATTTT. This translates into CASSQATGGQQPQHF.

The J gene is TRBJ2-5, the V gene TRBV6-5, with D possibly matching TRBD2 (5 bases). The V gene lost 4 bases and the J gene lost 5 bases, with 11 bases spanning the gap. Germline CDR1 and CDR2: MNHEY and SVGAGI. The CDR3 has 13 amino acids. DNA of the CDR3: TGTGCCAGCAGTTCCTCGGACTCGGAGACCCAGTACTTC. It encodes CASSSSDSETQYF.

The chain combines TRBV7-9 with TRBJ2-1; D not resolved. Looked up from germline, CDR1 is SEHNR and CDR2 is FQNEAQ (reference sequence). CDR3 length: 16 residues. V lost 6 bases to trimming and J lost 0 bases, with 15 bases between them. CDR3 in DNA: TGTGCCAGCAGTTTTGCACGTAGGAGCTCCTACAATGAGCAGTTCTTC. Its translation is CASSFARRSSYNEQFF. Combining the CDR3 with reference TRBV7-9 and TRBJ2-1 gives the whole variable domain DTGVSQNPRHKITKRGQNVTFRCDPISEHNRLYWYRQTLGQGPEFLTYFQNEAQLEKSRLLSDRFSAERPKGSFSTLEIQRTEQGDSAMYLCASSFARRSSYNEQFFGPGTRLTVL.

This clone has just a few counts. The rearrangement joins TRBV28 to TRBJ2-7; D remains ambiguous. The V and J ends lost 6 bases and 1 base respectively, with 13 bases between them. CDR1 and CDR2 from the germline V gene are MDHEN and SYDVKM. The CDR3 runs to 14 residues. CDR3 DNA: TGTGCCAGCAGCCTAAAAACACTTTCCTACGAGCAGTACTTC. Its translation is CASSLKTLSYEQYF. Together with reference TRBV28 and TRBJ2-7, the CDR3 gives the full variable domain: DVKVTQSSRYLVKRTGEKVFLECVQDMDHENMFWYRQDPGLGLRLIYFSYDVKMKEKGDIPEGYSVSREKKERFSLILESASTNQTSMYLCASSLKTLSYEQYFGPGTRLTVT.

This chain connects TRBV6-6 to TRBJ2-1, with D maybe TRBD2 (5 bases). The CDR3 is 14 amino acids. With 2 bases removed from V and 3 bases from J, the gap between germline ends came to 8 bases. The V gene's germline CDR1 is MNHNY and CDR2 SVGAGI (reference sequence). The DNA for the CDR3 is TGTGCCAGCAGTTACAGCGGAGACTACAATGAGCAGTTCTTC. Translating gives CASSYSGDYNEQFF.

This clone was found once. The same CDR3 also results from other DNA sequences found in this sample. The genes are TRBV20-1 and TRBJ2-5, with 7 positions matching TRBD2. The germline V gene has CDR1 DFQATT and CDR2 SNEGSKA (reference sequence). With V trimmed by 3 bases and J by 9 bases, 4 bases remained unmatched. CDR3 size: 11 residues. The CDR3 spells CSARAGDPQYF. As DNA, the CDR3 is TGCAGTGCTAGGGCGGGAGATCCCCAGTACTTC.

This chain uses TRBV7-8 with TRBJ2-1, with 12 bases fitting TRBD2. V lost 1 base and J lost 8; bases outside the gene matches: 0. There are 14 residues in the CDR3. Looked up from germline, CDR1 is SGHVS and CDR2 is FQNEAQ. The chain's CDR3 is CASSLGLAGDEQFF. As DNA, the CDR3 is TGTGCCAGCAGCTTAGGACTAGCGGGAGATGAGCAGTTCTTC.

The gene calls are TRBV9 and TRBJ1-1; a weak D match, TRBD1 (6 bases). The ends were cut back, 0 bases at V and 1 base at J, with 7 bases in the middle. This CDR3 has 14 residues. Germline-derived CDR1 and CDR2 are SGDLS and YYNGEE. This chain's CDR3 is CASSVGGANTEAFF. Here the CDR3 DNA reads TGTGCCAGCAGCGTAGGGGGGGCGAACACTGAAGCTTTCTTT. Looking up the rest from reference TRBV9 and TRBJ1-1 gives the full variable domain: DSGVTQTPKHLITATGQRVTLRCSPRSGDLSVYWYQQSLDQGLQFLIQYYNGEERAKGNILERFSAQQFPDLHSELNLSSLELGDSALYFCASSVGGANTEAFFGQGTRLTVV.

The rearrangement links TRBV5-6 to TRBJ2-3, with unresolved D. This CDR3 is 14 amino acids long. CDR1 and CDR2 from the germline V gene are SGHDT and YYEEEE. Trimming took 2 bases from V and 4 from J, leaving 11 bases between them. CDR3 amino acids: CASSFRTAPDTQYF. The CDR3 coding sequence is TGTGCCAGCAGCTTTCGGACCGCGCCAGATACGCAGTATTTT.

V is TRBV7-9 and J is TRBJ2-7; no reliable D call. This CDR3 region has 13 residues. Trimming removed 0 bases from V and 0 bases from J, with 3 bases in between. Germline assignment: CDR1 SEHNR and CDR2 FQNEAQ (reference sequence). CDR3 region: CASSLANSYEQYF. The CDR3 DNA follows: TGTGCCAGCAGCTTAGCGAACTCCTACGAGCAGTACTTC.

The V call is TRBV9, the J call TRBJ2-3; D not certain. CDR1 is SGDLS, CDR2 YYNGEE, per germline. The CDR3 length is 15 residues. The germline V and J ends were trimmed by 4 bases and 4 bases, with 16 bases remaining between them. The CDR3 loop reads CASSSHRKVPDTQYF. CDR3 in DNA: TGTGCCAGCAGCTCCCATCGAAAGGTTCCAGATACGCAGTATTTT.

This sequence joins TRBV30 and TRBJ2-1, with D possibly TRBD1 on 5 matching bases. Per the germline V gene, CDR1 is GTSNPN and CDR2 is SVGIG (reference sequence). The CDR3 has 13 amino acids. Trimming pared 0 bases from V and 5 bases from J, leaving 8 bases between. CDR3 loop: CAWSVQANNEQFF. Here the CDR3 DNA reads TGTGCCTGGAGTGTACAGGCGAACAATGAGCAGTTCTTC.

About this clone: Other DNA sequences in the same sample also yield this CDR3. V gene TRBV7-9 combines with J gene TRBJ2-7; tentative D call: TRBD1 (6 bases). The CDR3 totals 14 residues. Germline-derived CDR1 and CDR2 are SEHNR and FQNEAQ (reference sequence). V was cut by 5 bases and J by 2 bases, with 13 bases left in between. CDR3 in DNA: TGTGCCAGCAGCAGCGGACAGCGCCCCTACGAGCAGTACTTC. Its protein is CASSSGQRPYEQYF.

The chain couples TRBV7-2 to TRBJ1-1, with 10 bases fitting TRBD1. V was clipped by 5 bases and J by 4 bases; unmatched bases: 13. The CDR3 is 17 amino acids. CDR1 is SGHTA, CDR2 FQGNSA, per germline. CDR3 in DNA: TGTGCCAGCAGCGTAGACAGGGGGCTTTTCCCGAGCACTGAAGCTTTCTTT. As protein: CASSVDRGLFPSTEAFF.